This T cell receptor beta chain comes out of a study of T cells in Graves' hyperthyroidism and ophthalmopathy. Many counts were recorded for this clonotype. Its specificity is unknown. Diagnoses were made from clinical symptoms, serum measures (thyroxine and TRAb), thyroid ultrasound and orbital computed tomography. The study's findings and limits: Blood held most thyroid clonotypes expanded above 0.001 frequency. The model's output predicted ophthalmopathy at a median of roughly 6 months prior to onset.

The CDR3 loop spans 14 amino acids. Germline V lookup: CDR1 LGHDT, CDR2 YNNKEL (reference sequence). Unmatched junction bases numbered 5, after V lost 4 bases and J lost 2 bases. Researchers amplified the TCR beta CDR3 regions from RNA transcripts. HTBI primers drove first-round RT-PCR of the TCR CDR3. TCRdb re-called the multiplex PCR reads with MiXCR, one entry per CDR3 protein. The sample has around 400,000 distinct CDR3 sequences, about 15% seen once. The chain carries TRBV3-1 and TRBJ2-7; 7 bases match TRBD1. The origin of this receptor is a young woman with Graves' hyperthyroidism that later progressed to Graves' ophthalmopathy. Sequencing used blood. The CDR3 DNA sequence: TGTGCCAGCAGCCCGAACAGGGGAACCTACGAGCAGTACTTC. Amino acid sequence: CASSPNRGTYEQYF.